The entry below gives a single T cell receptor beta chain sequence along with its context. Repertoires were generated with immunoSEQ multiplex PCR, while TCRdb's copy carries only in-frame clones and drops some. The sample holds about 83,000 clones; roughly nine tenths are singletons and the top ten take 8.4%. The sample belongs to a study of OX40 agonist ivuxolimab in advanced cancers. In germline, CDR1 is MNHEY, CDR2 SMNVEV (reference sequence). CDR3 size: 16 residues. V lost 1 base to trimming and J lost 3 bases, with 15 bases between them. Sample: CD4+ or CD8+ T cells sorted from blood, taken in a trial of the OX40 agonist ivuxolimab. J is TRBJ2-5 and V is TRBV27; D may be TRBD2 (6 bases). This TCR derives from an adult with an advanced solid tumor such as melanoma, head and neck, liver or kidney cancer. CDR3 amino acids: CASSLYAGTGKETQYF. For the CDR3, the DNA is TGTGCCAGCAGTTTATACGCCGGGACTGGAAAAGAGACCCAGTACTTC.